This T cell receptor beta chain emerged from a study of response to subunit inactivated influenza vaccine. TCRdb processed the RT-PCR reads anew with MiXCR; each CDR3 protein has one entry. The data contain 800,000 to 1,000,000 distinct CDR3 sequences, approximately 22% of them singletons. CDR1 and CDR2 (germline): MDHEN, SYDVKM. The CDR3 has 13 amino acids. Trimming cost V 8 bases and J 7 bases, with 16 bases left between them. The source is a man aged 45-65 years who received an inactivated influenza vaccine. Sequencing was performed on PBMCs from blood, taken more than 4 days after vaccination. The chain combines TRBV28 with TRBJ2-3, with D tentatively TRBD1 (6 bases). CDR3 residues: CASGGRASYTQYF. The CDR3 DNA reads TGTGCCAGCGGGGGCAGGGCTAGCTATACGCAGTATTTT. The full variable domain, completed using reference TRBV28 and TRBJ2-3, is DVKVTQSSRYLVKRTGEKVFLECVQDMDHENMFWYRQDPGLGLRLIYFSYDVKMKEKGDIPEGYSVSREKKERFSLILESASTNQTSMYLCASGGRASYTQYFGPGTRLTVL.